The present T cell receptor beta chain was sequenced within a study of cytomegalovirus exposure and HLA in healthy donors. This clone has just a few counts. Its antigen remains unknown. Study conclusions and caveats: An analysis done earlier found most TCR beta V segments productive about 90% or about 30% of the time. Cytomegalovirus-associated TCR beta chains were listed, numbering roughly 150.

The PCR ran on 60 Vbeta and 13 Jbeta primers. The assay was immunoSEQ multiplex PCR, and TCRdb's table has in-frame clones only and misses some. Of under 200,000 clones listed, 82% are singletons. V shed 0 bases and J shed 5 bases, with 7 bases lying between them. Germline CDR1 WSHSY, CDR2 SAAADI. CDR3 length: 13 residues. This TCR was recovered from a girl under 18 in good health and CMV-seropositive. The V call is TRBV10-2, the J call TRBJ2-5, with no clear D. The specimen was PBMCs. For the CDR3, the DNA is TGCGCCAGCAGTGAGTCGGTAGCTGAGACCCAGTACTTC. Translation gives CASSESVAETQYF.